These T cell receptor beta chains were read from a single sample in a study of T cell repertoires in cytomegalovirus infection. TCRdb ran MiXCR on the reads and lists one entry per CDR3 protein. The repertoire has some 150,000 distinct CDR3 sequences, 23% of them found once; the top ten carry over 9.5%. Sequencing was carried out using PBMCs. The source of these receptors is a human donor in good health (CMV status not recorded). Some clones in this sample may be carry-over from other donors' samples. The CDR3 runs from the conserved cysteine through the conserved F or W. Clone size appears in some rows only: once, few, many, or a class for an expanded clone.

size	V	length	CDR3
few	TRBV27	14	CASSRKLAADTQYF
few	TRBV2	16	CASSPQGLPTYNEQFF
many	TRBV7-8	16	CASSLALGRTNYGYTF
-	TRBV28	14	CASSTLRGNEKLFF
many	TRBV7-2	16	CASSSFGGKSSYEQYF
-	TRBV5-3	13	CASSPTGSDTQYF
-	TRBV12-3/TRBV12-4	20	CASSFRQAGSGGVGGTEAFF
few	TRBV5-1	15	CASSPEVGGGTEAFF
-	TRBV4-1	15	CASSQGLALTYEQYF
many	TRBV28	16	CASSLVVLSGANVLTF
many	TRBV7-9	13	CASRDRHTYEQYF
few	TRBV28	15	CASSQLAGGPGVPFF
few	TRBV3-1	13	CASTISDNNEQFF
-	TRBV28	17	CASRGLAGGPDTGELFF
few	TRBV7-2	13	CASSLEADYGYTF
-	TRBV7-6	11	CARGEGDTQYF
many	TRBV6-1	13	CASSVQGNQPQHF
-	TRBV5-4	14	CASSRTGTIYEQYF
-	TRBV15	13	CATTSNPYNEQFF
-	TRBV30	13	CAWRYPGQAQAFF
-	TRBV28	17	CASSFVSSSGSVYEQYF
-	TRBV6-1	16	CASSRASTGVNTEAFF
-	TRBV20-1	15	CSASDRGTGNTEAFF
-	TRBV20-1	15	CSATLEVGVFGEQYF
-	TRBV28	16	CASSLESPEPMGKAFF
many	TRBV7-8	16	CASSPYRVTSTDTQYF
-	TRBV19	14	CASSMEETGSEQYF
many	TRBV28	13	CASSFDSSYEQYF
few	TRBV11-2	12	CASSVIGGGQFF
many	TRBV20-1	15	CSARETSGRANEQFF
many	TRBV7-6	13	CASSAVLWDTQYF
-	TRBV25-1	16	CASSESKGAGTGELFF
few	TRBV20-1	18	CSARDLWDRGRSNQPQHF
few	TRBV27	16	CASSSLTSARSYEQYF
-	TRBV3-1	15	CASSRQANSGNTIYF
-	TRBV7-9	12	CASSEQGYGYTF
many	TRBV7-8	15	CASTETASLSYEQYF
few	TRBV5-6	16	CASSPDRVAGANVLTF
few	TRBV14	9	CASKETQYF
few	TRBV2	13	CASSEDANQPQHF
once	TRBV19	16	CASSITPGASTDTQYF
-	TRBV15	15	CATSRRTGTADTQYF
many	TRBV6-2/TRBV6-3	14	CASRKGLEKETQYF
-	TRBV7-2	13	CASSSGFGYEQYF
-	TRBV25-1	15	CASTPLAQGAEPQHF
many	TRBV12-3/TRBV12-4	13	CASSQGGTGELFF
-	TRBV5-8	16	CASSVAAGVGANVLTF
few	TRBV28	15	CASTGHKLSTDTQYF
few	TRBV30	13	CAWSGTGVSEAFF
many	TRBV20-1	10	CSAFVYGYTF
few	TRBV4-3	16	CASSQEGLAGANEQFF
-	TRBV10-2	15	CASTDRKSGTGELFF
-	TRBV23-1	15	CASPGGRGRRIEQYF
-	TRBV19	16	CASSRGQGTNTGELFF